This TCR beta chain was profiled in a study of blood T cell repertoires in COVID-19. About the research overall: The samples span acute and convalescent COVID-19 from the United States, Italy and Spain.

This CDR3 contains 14 residues. V gave up 5 bases and J gave up 8 bases, with 18 bases separating them. Germline V gives CDR1 MNHEY, CDR2 SMNVEV (reference sequence). As processed by the authors: Estimation of nucleated cell counts was performed using reference gene primer amplification. The assay was immunoSEQ multiplex PCR, and TCRdb's table has in-frame clones only and misses some. Clone size and the V and J calls come from that table; the DNA yielded D and trimming. The sample lists about 74,000 clones; less than 95% were seen once. The TCR sequence derives from a woman aged 45 to 65 in a cohort sampled during active COVID-19. Sequenced: peripheral blood. The V call is TRBV27, the J call TRBJ1-2; D gene ambiguous. Written as DNA, the CDR3 is TGTGCCAGCAGTCCCACCGGTGAGCGGCACGGCTACACCTTC. Translated: CASSPTGERHGYTF.